This TCR beta chain derives from a study of vaccination effects on CD4 cells after COVID-19. Peptide-pool stimulation followed by sequencing identified expanded antigen-specific CD4+ clonotypes in the ViraFEST assay. Subsequent to 10 days of culture, CD4+ T cells were isolated. The cohort was immunized with two doses of either the BNT162b2 or mRNA-1273 vaccine. Profiling relied on immunoSEQ multiplex PCR, and the TCRdb table lists in-frame clones only, not all of them. Of roughly 59,000 clones detected, approximately 78% appear once; the ten largest clones hold roughly 2%. With regard to this clone: What it binds is not known.

This CDR3 has 14 residues. The ends were cut back, 7 bases at V and 4 bases at J, with 14 bases in the middle. Germline CDR1 is SNHLY and CDR2 is FYNNEI. The material was CD4+ T cells from PBMCs cultured with HCoV-OC43 spike peptides, obtained after COVID-19 vaccination. Subset noted: HCoV-OC43 spike overlapping peptide pool stimulation. V gene TRBV2 combines with J gene TRBJ1-5; no firm D call. The source of this sequence is a human donor who received a COVID-19 vaccine. CDR3 sequence (DNA): TGTGCCAGCACGCGGGGAATGGAGAATCAGCCCCAGCATTTT. Protein product: CASTRGMENQPQHF.